These 7 T cell receptor beta chains came from one sample sequenced in a study of response to subunit inactivated influenza vaccine. TCRdb re-called the RT-PCR reads with MiXCR, one entry per CDR3 protein. This table has just over 300,000 distinct CDR3 sequences, 22% appearing once. Sequenced here: PBMCs from blood, sampled approximately 20 months after vaccination. All receptors derive from a man aged 50-75 years who received an inactivated influenza vaccine.

The V and J genes are TRBV14 and TRBJ2-3; 12 nucleotides align to TRBD1. The length of the CDR3 is 17 residues. Trimming at V came to 0 bases and at J to 3 bases, leaving 4 bases not matched to a gene. CDR1 and CDR2 from the germline V gene are SGHDN and FVKESK. CDR3 coding DNA: TGTGCCAGCAGCCAAGATTGGGGACAGGGGGCGACAGATACGCAGTATTTT. It specifies CASSQDWGQGATDTQYF.

The chain is built from TRBV7-9 and TRBJ1-2; D gene unclear. The V and J ends lost 3 bases and 4 bases respectively, with 15 bases between them. Germline V gene data show CDR1 as SEHNR and CDR2 as FQNEAQ (reference sequence). This CDR3 spans 15 amino acids. The CDR3 reads CASSFDRPFGYGYTF. In nucleotides, the CDR3 is TGTGCCAGCAGCTTCGACCGGCCGTTTGGCTATGGCTACACCTTC. Drawing the rest from reference TRBV7-9 and TRBJ1-2, the complete variable domain is DTGVSQNPRHKITKRGQNVTFRCDPISEHNRLYWYRQTLGQGPEFLTYFQNEAQLEKSRLLSDRFSAERPKGSFSTLEIQRTEQGDSAMYLCASSFDRPFGYGYTFGSGTRLTVV.

The chain recombines TRBV28 with TRBJ1-3, with TRBD1 as a possible D gene (6 bases). The V end lost 2 bases, the J end lost 2 bases, and 10 bases lay between the germline ends. This CDR3 region has 15 residues. In germline, CDR1 is MDHEN, CDR2 SYDVKM. The CDR3, as DNA: TGTGCCAGCAGTTTAGACTACAGGGCTGGAAACACCATATATTTT. It encodes CASSLDYRAGNTIYF.

This clonotype was observed a few times. The gene calls are TRBV7-2 and TRBJ1-3; D might be TRBD1 (6 bases). This CDR3 has 15 residues. V lost 6 bases, J lost 2 bases, and 14 bases lay in between. In germline, CDR1 is SGHTA, CDR2 FQGNSA. DNA of the CDR3: TGTGCCAGCAGATTTACAGGGACGCCTGGAAACACCATATATTTT. This encodes CASRFTGTPGNTIYF.

The table lists this clonotype with a few counts. The chain links TRBV7-2 to TRBJ2-1, with 8 bases that match TRBD2. Germline V lookup: CDR1 SGHTA, CDR2 FQGNSA. V dropped 7 bases and J dropped 2; count of bases not matched to a gene: 10. This CDR3 has 16 amino acids. CDR3 in amino acids: CASIPASGLAYNEQFF. CDR3 sequence (DNA): TGTGCCAGCATTCCGGCCTCGGGACTAGCCTACAATGAGCAGTTCTTC.

This chain connects TRBV3-1 to TRBJ1-1; D remains unclear. Per germline, CDR1 LGHDT and CDR2 YNNKEL (reference sequence). Between the trimmed V and J ends, which lost 1 base and 1 base, there was a span of 7 bases. The CDR3 has 14 amino acids. The DNA of the CDR3 is TGTGCCAGCAGCCAAGTCCAGACGAACACTGAAGCTTTCTTT. It specifies CASSQVQTNTEAFF.

The DNA of the CDR3 is TGCAGTGCTAGAGACGGGACAGGAGGATTCTACACCTTC. It is translated as CSARDGTGGFYTF. The chain is built from TRBV20-1 and TRBJ1-2; TRBD1 matches at 8 bases. Per the germline V gene, CDR1 is DFQATT and CDR2 is SNEGSKA (reference sequence). Losses at the gene ends were 0 bases for V and 10 bases for J; bases not matched to a gene: 7. The CDR3 is made up of 13 amino acids.